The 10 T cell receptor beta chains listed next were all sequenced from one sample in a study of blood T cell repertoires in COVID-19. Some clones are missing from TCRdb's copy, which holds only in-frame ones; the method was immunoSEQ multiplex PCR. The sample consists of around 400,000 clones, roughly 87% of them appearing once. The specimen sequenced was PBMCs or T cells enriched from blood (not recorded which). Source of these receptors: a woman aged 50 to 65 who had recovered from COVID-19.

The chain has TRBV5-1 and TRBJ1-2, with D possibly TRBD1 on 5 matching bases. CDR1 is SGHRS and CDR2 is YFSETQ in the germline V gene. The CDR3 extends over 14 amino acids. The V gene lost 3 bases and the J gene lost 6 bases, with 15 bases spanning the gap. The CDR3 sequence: CASSSLGRGHGYTF. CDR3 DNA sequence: TGCGCCAGCAGCTCCCTGGGGAGGGGCCATGGCTACACCTTC.

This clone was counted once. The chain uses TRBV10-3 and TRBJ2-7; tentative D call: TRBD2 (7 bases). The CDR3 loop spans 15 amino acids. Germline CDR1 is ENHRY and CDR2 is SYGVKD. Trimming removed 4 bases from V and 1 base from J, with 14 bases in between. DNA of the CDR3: TGTGCCATCAGTGGGGGGCTAGCGGCTTCCTACGAGCAGTACTTC. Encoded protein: CAISGGLAASYEQYF.

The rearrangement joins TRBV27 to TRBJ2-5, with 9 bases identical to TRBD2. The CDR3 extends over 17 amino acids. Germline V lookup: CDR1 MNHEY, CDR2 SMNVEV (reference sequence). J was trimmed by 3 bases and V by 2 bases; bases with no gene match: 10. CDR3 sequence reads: CASSLLTRASGKETQYF. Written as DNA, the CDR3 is TGTGCCAGCAGTTTACTCACCAGGGCTAGCGGGAAAGAGACCCAGTACTTC.

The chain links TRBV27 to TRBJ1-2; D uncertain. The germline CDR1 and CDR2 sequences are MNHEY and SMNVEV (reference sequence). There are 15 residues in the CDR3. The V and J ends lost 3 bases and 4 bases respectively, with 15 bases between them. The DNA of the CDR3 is TGTGCCAGCAGTTTCGATTACGCAGGAAGCTATGGCTACACCTTC. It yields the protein CASSFDYAGSYGYTF.

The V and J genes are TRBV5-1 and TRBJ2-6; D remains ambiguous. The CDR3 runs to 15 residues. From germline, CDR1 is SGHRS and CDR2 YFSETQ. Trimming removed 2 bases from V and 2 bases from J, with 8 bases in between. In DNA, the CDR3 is TGCGCCAGCAGCTTTAACTCCGCTGGGGCCAACGTCCTGACTTTC. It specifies CASSFNSAGANVLTF.

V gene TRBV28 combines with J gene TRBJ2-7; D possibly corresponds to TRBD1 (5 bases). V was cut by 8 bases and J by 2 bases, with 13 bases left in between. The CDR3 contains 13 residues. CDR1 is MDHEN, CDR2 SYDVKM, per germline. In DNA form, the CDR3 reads TGTGCCAGCGGACAAGTCAAGCCCTACGAGCAGTACTTC. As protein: CASGQVKPYEQYF.

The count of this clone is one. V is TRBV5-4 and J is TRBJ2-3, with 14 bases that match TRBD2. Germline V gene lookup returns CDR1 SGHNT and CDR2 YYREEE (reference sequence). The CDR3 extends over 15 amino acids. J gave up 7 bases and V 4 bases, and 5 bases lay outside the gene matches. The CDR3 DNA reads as TGTGCCAGCAGCCGGACTAGCGGGGGGTTTTATACGCAGTATTTT. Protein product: CASSRTSGGFYTQYF.

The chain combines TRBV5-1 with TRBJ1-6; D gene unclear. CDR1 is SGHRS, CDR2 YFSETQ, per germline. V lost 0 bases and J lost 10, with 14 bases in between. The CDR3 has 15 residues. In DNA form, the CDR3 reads TGCGCCAGCAGCTTGGGGGCAGTCCCTTTATCACCCCTCCACTTT. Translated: CASSLGAVPLSPLHF.

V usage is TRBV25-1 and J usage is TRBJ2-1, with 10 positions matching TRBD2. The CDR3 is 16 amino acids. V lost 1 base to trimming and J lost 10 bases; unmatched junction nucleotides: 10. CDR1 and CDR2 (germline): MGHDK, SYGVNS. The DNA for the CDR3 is TGTGCCAGCAGTGAATCTGTCGCTAGCGGGAGTTACGAGCAGTTCTTC. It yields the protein CASSESVASGSYEQFF.

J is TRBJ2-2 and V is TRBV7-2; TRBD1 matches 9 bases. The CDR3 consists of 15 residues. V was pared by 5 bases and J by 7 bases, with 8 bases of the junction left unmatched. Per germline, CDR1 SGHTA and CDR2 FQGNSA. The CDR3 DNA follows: TGTGCCAGCAGCCCCAACAGGGGGCGCGGCGGGGAGCTGTTTTTT. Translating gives CASSPNRGRGGELFF.